This TCR beta chain originates from a study of Tregs in tolerant kidney transplant recipients. Overall study findings and caveats: For some patients, primers changed over time, blocking nucleotide-level comparison. Antigen-driven expansion was suggested because donor-specific Tregs expanded more than all Tregs in tolerant patients. Biological reproducibility was not directly addressed, but technical replication error appeared minimal.

V dropped 0 bases and J dropped 5; count of bases not matched to a gene: 6. This CDR3 has 15 residues. Germline loops: CDR1 SGHTS, CDR2 YDEGEE. On this clone itself: Its target is unknown.

Related graft donors supplied nonmyeloablative bone marrow transplants, and mixed chimerism was transient. Unstimulated Tregs (CD4+CD25+CD127-) and CD4+CD25- non-Tregs were sorted from PBMCs. Some clones are missing from TCRdb's copy, which holds only in-frame ones; the method was immunoSEQ multiplex PCR. The sample consists of about 50,000 clones, roughly 90% of them appearing once. The receptor was isolated from a human patient who received a combined kidney and bone marrow transplant. Some of the T cells may derive from the graft donor. Source: CD8+ T cells from blood (PBMCs), taken 12 months after the transplant. The chain is built from TRBV5-8 and TRBJ2-7; TRBD1 agrees at 9 bases. The CDR3 DNA reads TGTGCCAGCAGCTTGGCAGACAGGGGGGTGCACGAGCAGTACTTC. Encoded protein: CASSLADRGVHEQYF.